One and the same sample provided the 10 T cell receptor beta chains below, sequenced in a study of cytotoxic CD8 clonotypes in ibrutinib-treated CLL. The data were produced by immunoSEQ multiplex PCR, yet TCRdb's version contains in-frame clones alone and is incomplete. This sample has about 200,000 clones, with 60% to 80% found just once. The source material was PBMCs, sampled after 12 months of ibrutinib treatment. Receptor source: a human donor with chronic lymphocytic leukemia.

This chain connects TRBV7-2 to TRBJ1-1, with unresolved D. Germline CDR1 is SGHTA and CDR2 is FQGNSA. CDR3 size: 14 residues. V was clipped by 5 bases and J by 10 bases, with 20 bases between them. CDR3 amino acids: CASSPQSPRSRAFF. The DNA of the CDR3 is TGTGCCAGCAGCCCACAGAGTCCCAGGTCGAGAGCTTTCTTT.

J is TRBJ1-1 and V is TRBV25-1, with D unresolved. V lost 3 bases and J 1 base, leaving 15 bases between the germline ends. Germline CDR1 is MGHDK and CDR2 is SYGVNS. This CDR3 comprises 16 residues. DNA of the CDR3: TGTGCCAGCAGTGATTGGGGAGTACGGCAGAACACTGAAGCTTTCTTT. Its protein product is CASSDWGVRQNTEAFF.

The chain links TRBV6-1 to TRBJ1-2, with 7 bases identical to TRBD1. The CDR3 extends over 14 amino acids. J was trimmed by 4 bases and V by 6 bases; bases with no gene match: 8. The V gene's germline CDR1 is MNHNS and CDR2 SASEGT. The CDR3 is CASRLGQALYGYTF. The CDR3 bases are TGTGCCAGCAGACTAGGACAGGCCCTCTATGGCTACACCTTC.

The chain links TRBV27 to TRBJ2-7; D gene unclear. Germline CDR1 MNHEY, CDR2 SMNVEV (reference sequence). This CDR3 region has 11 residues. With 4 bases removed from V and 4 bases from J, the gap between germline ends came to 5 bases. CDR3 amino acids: CASSYTYEQYF. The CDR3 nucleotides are TGTGCCAGCAGTTATACGTACGAGCAGTACTTC.

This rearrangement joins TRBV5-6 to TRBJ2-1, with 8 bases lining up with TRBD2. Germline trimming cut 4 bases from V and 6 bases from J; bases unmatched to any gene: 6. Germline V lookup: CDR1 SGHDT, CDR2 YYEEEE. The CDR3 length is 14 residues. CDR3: CASSTRSGSNEQFF. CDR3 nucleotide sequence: TGTGCCAGCAGCACGCGAAGCGGGAGCAATGAGCAGTTCTTC.

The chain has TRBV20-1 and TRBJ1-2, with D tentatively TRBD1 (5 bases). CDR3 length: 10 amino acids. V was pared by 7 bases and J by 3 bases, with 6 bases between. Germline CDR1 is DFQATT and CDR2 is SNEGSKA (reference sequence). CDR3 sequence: CSEGDYGYTF. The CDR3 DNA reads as TGCAGTGAAGGGGACTATGGCTACACCTTC.

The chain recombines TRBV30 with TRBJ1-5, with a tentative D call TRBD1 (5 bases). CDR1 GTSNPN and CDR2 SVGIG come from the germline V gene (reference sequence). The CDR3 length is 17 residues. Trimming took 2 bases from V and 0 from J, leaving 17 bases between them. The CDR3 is CAWSNPLGPFSNQPQHF. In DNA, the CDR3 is TGTGCCTGGAGTAACCCCCTGGGACCGTTTAGCAATCAGCCCCAGCATTTT.

CDR3: CASTLAGGFASSYEQYF. DNA of the CDR3: TGTGCCAGTACCCTAGCGGGAGGGTTCGCAAGCTCCTACGAGCAGTACTTC. The chain carries TRBV19 and TRBJ2-7, with 12 bases aligning to TRBD2. The CDR3 consists of 17 residues. V was clipped by 7 bases and J by 0 bases; unmatched bases: 10. Looked up from germline, CDR1 is LNHDA and CDR2 is SQIVND (reference sequence).

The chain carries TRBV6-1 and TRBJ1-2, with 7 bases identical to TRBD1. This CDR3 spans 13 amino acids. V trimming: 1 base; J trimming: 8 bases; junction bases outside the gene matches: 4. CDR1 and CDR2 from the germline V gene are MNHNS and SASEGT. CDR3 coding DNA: TGTGCCAGCAGTGAAGTAAAGGGGGCAGGCTACACCTTC. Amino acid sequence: CASSEVKGAGYTF.

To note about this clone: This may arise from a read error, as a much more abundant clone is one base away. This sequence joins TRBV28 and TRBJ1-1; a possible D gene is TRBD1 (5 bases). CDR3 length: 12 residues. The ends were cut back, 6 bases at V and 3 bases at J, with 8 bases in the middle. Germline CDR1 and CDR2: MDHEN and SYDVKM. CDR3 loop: CASSGGDTEAFF. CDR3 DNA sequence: TGTGCCAGCAGCGGGGGGGACACTGAAGCTTTCTTT.